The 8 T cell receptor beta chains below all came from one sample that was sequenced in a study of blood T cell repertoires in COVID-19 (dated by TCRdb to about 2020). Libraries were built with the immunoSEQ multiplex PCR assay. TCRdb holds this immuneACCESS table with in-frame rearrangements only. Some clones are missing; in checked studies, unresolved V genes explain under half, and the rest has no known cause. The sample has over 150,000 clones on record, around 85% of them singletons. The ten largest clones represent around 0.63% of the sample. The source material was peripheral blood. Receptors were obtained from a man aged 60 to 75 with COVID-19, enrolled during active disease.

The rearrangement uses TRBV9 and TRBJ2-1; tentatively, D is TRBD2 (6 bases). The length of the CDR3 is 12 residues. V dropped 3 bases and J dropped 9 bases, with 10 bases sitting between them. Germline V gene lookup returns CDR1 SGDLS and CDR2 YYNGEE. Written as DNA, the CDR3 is TGTGCCAGCAGCGGCGGGACCGGTGAGCAGTTCTTC. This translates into CASSGGTGEQFF. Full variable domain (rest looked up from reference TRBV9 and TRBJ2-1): DSGVTQTPKHLITATGQRVTLRCSPRSGDLSVYWYQQSLDQGLQFLIQYYNGEERAKGNILERFSAQQFPDLHSELNLSSLELGDSALYFCASSGGTGEQFFGPGTRLTVL.

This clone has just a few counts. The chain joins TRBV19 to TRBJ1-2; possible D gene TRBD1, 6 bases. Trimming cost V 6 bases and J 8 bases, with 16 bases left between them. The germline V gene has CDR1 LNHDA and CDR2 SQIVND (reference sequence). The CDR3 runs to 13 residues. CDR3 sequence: CASSGFAGAGYTF. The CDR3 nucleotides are TGTGCCAGTAGCGGTTTCGCAGGGGCCGGCTACACCTTC.

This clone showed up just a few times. For the CDR3, the DNA is TGCAGCGTCGAGGGACTAGCGGGAGAGACCCAGTACTTC. It specifies CSVEGLAGETQYF. V and J are TRBV29-1 and TRBJ2-5, with 12 bases matching TRBD2. The CDR3 has 13 amino acids. The germline gives CDR1 SQVTM, CDR2 ANQGSEA. V lost 6 bases and J lost 4; bases outside the gene matches: 3.

This chain's CDR3 is CASSWSRVSRQYF. The CDR3 DNA is TGTGCCAGCAGCTGGAGCAGGGTGTCTAGGCAGTACTTC. This chain links TRBV6-5 with TRBJ2-7, with D perhaps matching TRBD1 (5 bases). Germline CDR1 MNHEY, CDR2 SVGAGI. The V end lost 6 bases, the J end lost 9 bases, and 18 bases lay between the germline ends. The CDR3 totals 13 residues.

The CDR3 sequence: CASSETWRSNQPQHF. The CDR3 bases are TGTGCCAGCAGTGAAACGTGGAGGAGCAATCAGCCCCAGCATTTT. V gene TRBV6-1 combines with J gene TRBJ1-5; no reliable D call. CDR3 length: 15 amino acids. The V end was cut by 2 bases, the J end by 1 base, with 9 bases between. Germline CDR1 reads MNHNS; CDR2 reads SASEGT.

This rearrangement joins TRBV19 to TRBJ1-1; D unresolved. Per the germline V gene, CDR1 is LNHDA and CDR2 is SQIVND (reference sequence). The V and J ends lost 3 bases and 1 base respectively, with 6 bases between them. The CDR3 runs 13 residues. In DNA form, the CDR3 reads TGTGCCAGTAGTATGCGGGGGAACACTGAAGCTTTCTTT. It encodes CASSMRGNTEAFF. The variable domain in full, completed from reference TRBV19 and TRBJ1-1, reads DGGITQSPKYLFRKEGQNVTLSCEQNLNHDAMYWYRQDPGQGLRLIYYSQIVNDFQKGDIAEGYSVSREKKESFPLTVTSAQKNPTAFYLCASSMRGNTEAFFGQGTRLTVV.

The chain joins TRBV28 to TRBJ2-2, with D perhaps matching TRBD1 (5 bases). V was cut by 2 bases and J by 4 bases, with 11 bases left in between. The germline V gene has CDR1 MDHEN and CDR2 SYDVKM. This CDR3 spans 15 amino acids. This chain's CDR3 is CASSLGSRATGELFF. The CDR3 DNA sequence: TGTGCCAGCAGTTTAGGGTCCAGGGCCACCGGGGAGCTGTTTTTT.

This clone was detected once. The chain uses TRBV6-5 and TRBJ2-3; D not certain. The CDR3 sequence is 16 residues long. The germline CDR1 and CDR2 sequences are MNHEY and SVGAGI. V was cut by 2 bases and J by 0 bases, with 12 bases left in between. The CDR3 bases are TGTGCCAGCAGTTACGGAGTCACTACTAGCACAGATACGCAGTATTTT. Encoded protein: CASSYGVTTSTDTQYF.